Included here is one T cell receptor beta chain sequence, with context. What antigen it recognizes has not been identified. No per-base quality is available; no much larger clone lies one base away. The data derive from a study of graft-versus-host responses after intestinal transplantation (dated by TCRdb to 2020 to 2023). Regarding the research as a whole: The transplants that recipients got were multivisceral, liver-intestinal, or isolated intestinal. To identify alloreactive clones, pre-transplant mixed lymphocyte reaction products were sequenced and then compared with unstimulated pre-transplant donor and recipient T cells. Every recipient was given anti-thymocyte globulin induction, then maintenance tacrolimus and steroids for approximately 3 years. The cohort enrolled about two dozen intestinal transplant recipients including one retransplant, and 3 patients lacking pretransplant specimens were excluded. Samples from a few later patients were sequenced in-house on an Illumina MiSeq with MiXCR processing rather than by the commercial service. Graft-versus-host and host-versus-graft alloreactive T cell clones were tracked in the graft, circulation and bone marrow after intestinal transplantation using bulk TCR-beta CDR3 sequencing. A peak of at least 4% donor T cells among recipient peripheral blood mononuclear cells was the definition used for donor T cell macrochimerism.

Blood samples were collected up to 4 times in the first month after transplant and then at least monthly when available. The study at large found these results: GvH clones were found in recipient bone marrow, and some of the GvH clones appeared earlier in ileal mucosa or blood, which is consistent with an intestinal mucosal origin. Peak levels of circulating GvH clones were associated with declines in HvG clones early after transplant. Conclusions were limited by the relatively low number and heterogeneity of intestinal transplant patients. In patients with donor T cell macrochimerism, the allografts had high GvH to HvG T cell clonal ratios.

Libraries were constructed by the immunoSEQ multiplex PCR assay. For most patients, genomic DNA was subjected to high-throughput TCR-beta CDR3 sequencing by Adaptive Biotechnologies. In the source study's methods: Adaptive's ImmunoSEQ software was the source of the TCR sequencing data for 15 to 20 patients, while a few other patients were processed with MiXCR and VDJtools. Because the origin of CDR3 nucleotide sequences shared between donor and recipient could not be assigned, those sequences were removed. To count as alloreactive, a clone needed at least 2-fold expansion over unstimulated cells and a minimum CFSE-low frequency of 0.002% (template counts) or 0.001% (read counts). Clones detected in sequenced pre-transplant spleen, lymph node, or MLR CFSE-low populations of the donor or recipient were defined as mappable. The cumulative frequency of alloreactive clones was calculated as a percentage of all sequences, weighted by copy number. TCRdb's version of the immuneACCESS table is confined to in-frame rearrangements and falls short of the full clone set. An unresolved V gene accounts for under half of the shortfall where checked; the remainder is of unknown origin. D and trimming were read from the DNA, whereas the V and J calls and clone size are those reported in that table. The sample data list under 20,000 clones, and around 86% of these were observed just once. The ten largest account for 9.4% of the sample.

The source is a human patient who received an intestinal transplant, so some T cells may come from the graft donor. This specimen consisted of PBMCs, obtained approximately 240 days after intestinal transplant.

The nucleotides read TGCGCCAGCAGTCCGGGGAGCACAGATACGCAGTATTTT. It codes for CASSPGSTDTQYF. The chain is encoded by TRBV10-2 joined to TRBJ2-3; TRBD2 is a weak D gene call, 5 bases matching. Trimming removed 5 bases from V and 0 bases from J, leaving 6 bases between the germline ends. The germline V gene specifies WSHSY as CDR1 and SAAADI as CDR2. From the cysteine up to the phenylalanine, the CDR3 has a length of 13 residues. Only the CDR3 portion is preserved as DNA: 39 bases, with reading frame beginning at the first base.